This TCR beta chain was identified during a study of monozygotic twins with inflammatory bowel disease. Broader study findings: Among IBD patients, fewer clonotypes were shared with others than among healthy twins, especially with disease activity. Telling apart the different T cell subtypes was not possible.

Points on this clonotype: Its antigen is still unknown.

From 3,500 to 4,000 ng of total RNA, each TCR library was prepared. TCRdb reworked the 5' RACE reads into one entry per CDR3 protein, no DNA. Recorded here are some 150,000 distinct CDR3 sequences; the top ten clones represent about 2.4%. This clonotype was obtained from a human donor with ulcerative colitis or Crohn's disease, or a healthy co-twin of an affected twin (not recorded which). The sequenced material came from blood.

Here the CDR3 reads CASSGVNTGELFF. The gene calls are TRBV13 and TRBJ2-2. Germline assignment: CDR1 PRHDT and CDR2 FYEKMQ (reference sequence). The CDR3 has 13 amino acids.